The entry below gives a single T cell receptor (beta chain) sequence along with its context. Its antigen is as yet unknown. The sample comes from a study of T cells after yellow fever vaccination. Points from the study as a whole: Contamination of FACS-sorted repertoires by abundant clonotypes from the bulk population could occur. Weaker, the secondary response had a peak occurring faster, on day 5 versus 15. Reappearing after the booster were most of the clones from primary vaccination (about 95% CD4, 88% CD8).

UMIs and a universal primer site were added when TCR cDNA was made by 5'RACE template switching. TCRdb itself ran the 5' RACE reads through MiXCR, one entry per CDR3 protein. The sample lists approximately 550,000 distinct CDR3 sequences; around 21% were seen once. Losses at the gene ends were 5 bases for V and 4 bases for J; bases not matched to a gene: 7. The CDR3 contains 15 residues. The sequences come from PBMCs, collected 15 days after the yellow fever booster vaccination. The chain couples TRBV12-3 or TRBV12-4 to TRBJ2-2; 7 bases fit TRBD1. This TCR was recovered from a man younger than 45 who received the YFV17D yellow fever vaccine. The CDR3 protein is CASSPGDSGTGELFF. CDR3 DNA: TGTGCCAGCAGTCCCGGGGACAGTGGCACCGGGGAGCTGTTTTTT.